Listed here is a single TCR beta chain. Clones were sequenced by immunoSEQ multiplex PCR, and TCRdb holds only the in-frame ones, with some missing. This table holds 150,000 to 200,000 clones, roughly 89% found once. The data derive from a study of control samples from healthy donors and cancer patients. CDR1 is LGHDT, CDR2 YNNKEL, per germline (reference sequence). The CDR3 length is 12 residues. V lost 0 bases and J lost 4, with 4 bases in between. The sequenced sample was blood. V and J are TRBV3-1 (or the pseudogene TRBV3-2) and TRBJ2-7; no clear D. The clonotype comes from a man aged 25 to 45 in good health. CDR3 region: CASSQDKYEQYF. In nucleotides, the CDR3 is TGTGCCAGCAGCCAAGATAAATACGAGCAGTACTTC.